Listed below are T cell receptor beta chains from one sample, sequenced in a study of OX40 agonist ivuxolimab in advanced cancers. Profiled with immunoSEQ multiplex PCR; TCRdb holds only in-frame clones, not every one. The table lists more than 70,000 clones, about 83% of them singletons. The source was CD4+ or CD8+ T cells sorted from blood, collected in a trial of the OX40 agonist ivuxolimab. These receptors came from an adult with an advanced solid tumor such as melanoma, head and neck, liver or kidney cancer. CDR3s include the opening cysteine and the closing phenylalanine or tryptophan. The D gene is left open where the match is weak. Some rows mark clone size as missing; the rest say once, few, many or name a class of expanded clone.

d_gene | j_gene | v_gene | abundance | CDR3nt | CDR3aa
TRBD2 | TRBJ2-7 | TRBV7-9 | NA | TGTGCCAGCAGCCCCCGAGGGCGGGAGGGCGACGAGCAGTACTTC | CASSPRGREGDEQYF
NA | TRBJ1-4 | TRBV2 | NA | TGTGCCAGCACCGGGTATAATGAAAAACTGTTTTTT | CASTGYNEKLFF
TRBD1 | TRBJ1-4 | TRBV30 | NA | TGTGCCGGTAGGGACAGTTCGGTGTTTTTT | CAGRDSSVFF
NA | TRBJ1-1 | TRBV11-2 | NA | TGTGCCAGCAGCTTGGGTATCACTGAAGCTTTCTTT | CASSLGITEAFF
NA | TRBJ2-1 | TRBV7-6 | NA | TGTGCCAGCAGCTTGGGTACGGGCTACAATGAGCAGTTCTTC | CASSLGTGYNEQFF
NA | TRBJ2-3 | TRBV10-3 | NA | TGTGCCATCAGTGAGTGGGGAGGACAGGAGAATACGCAGTATTTT | CAISEWGGQENTQYF
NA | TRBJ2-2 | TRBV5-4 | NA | TGTGCCAGCAATGTTGCCCTGGGACTTCGCGACACCGGGGAGCTGTTTTTT | CASNVALGLRDTGELFF
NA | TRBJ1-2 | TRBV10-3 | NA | TGTGCCATCAGTGAGGCGGAGTATGGCTACACCTTC | CAISEAEYGYTF
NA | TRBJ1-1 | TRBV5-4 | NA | TGTGCCAGCAGCTCACGGACAGTTTTGAACACTGAAGCTTTCTTT | CASSSRTVLNTEAFF
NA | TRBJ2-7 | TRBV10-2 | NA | TGCGCCAGCAGTGAGGGCGGGCTTAGCTCCTACGAGCAGTACTTC | CASSEGGLSSYEQYF
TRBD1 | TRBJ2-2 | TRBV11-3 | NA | TGTGCCAGCAGCACCCGGACAGGGTGGGGCGGGGAGCTGTTTTTT | CASSTRTGWGGELFF
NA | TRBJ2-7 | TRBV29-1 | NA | TGCAGCGTCCGGACTGGCTACGAGCAGTACTTC | CSVRTGYEQYF
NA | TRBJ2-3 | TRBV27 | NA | TGTGCCAGCAGCCGCAGAGTAGTAAGCACTAGCACAGATACGCAGTATTTT | CASSRRVVSTSTDTQYF
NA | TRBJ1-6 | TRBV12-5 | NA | TGTGCTAGTGGTTTCGGGGAAAATTCACCCCTCCACTTT | CASGFGENSPLHF
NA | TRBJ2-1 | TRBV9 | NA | TGTGCCAGCAGCGTAGAGAGGGGCGAGCAGTTCTTC | CASSVERGEQFF
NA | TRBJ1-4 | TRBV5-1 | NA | TGCGCCAGCAGCTTTGGGGGCAGCTCCCAGGGAAATGAAAAACTGTTTTTT | CASSFGGSSQGNEKLFF
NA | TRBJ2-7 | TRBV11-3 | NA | TGTGCCAGCAGCTTAGAGGCCAGTGTGACCTACGAGCAGTACTTC | CASSLEASVTYEQYF
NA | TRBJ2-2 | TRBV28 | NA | TGTGCCAGCAGCCGGCCGTCAGTTACCGGGGAGCTGTTTTTT | CASSRPSVTGELFF
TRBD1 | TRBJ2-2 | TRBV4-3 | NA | TGCGCCAGCAGCCAACTAACAGGGGCCACCGGGGAGCTGTTTTTT | CASSQLTGATGELFF
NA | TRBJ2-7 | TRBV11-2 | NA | TGTGCCAGCAGCCGCCGAATCCAGGGGTCCCACGAGCAGTACTTC | CASSRRIQGSHEQYF
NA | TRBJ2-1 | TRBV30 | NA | TGTGCCTGGGACCCAGGCACCTACAATGAGCAGTTCTTC | CAWDPGTYNEQFF
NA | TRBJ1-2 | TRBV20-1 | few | TGCAGTGCTAGACTTCTGGAGGTCATTTCCTTC | CSARLLEVISF
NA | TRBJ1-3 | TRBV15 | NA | TGTGCCACCAGCAGATTCATTGGCTCTGGAAACACCATATATTTT | CATSRFIGSGNTIYF
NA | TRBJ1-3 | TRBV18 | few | TGTGCCAGCTCACCACTCCGGGGCGCGGAAAACACCATATATTTT | CASSPLRGAENTIYF
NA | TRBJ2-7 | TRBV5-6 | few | TGTGCCAGCAGCTCGCCCCTGGGACAAATCACCTACGAGCAGTACTTC | CASSSPLGQITYEQYF
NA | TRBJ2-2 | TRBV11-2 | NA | TGTGCCAGCAGCTTATTATCACCGGGGACCGGGGAGCTGTTTTTT | CASSLLSPGTGELFF
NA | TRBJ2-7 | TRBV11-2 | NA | TGTGCCAGCACCCGATCCGGGGGAAACTACGAGCAGTACTTC | CASTRSGGNYEQYF
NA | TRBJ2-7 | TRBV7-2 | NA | TGTGCCAGCAGCTTAGGGTTTGGGGGCGGGGACGAGCAGTACTTC | CASSLGFGGGDEQYF
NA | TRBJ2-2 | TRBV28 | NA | TGTGCCAGCAGTGGCAGGGGCGCGGGTACCGGGGAGCTGTTTTTT | CASSGRGAGTGELFF
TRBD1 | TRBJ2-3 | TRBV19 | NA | TGTGCCAGTAGTATTGACAGGGGGCGTACAGATACGCAGTATTTT | CASSIDRGRTDTQYF
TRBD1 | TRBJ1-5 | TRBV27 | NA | TGTGCCAGCAGGGAGACAGGGCCCAATCAGCCCCAGCATTTT | CASRETGPNQPQHF
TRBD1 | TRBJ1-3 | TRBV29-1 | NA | TGCAGCGCAGGGGGCTCTGGAAACACCATATATTTT | CSAGGSGNTIYF
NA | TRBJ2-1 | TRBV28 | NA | TGTGCCAGCAGTTTGAGGAGGGGGCTAGGGTACAATGAGCAGTTCTTC | CASSLRRGLGYNEQFF
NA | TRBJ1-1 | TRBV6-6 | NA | TGTGCCAGCAGTTACTTCAGAACTGAAGCTTTCTTT | CASSYFRTEAFF
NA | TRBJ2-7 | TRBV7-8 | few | TGCGCCAGCAGCCAAGAATCGGCCCTCGAACGGTCTGAGCAGTACTTC | CASSQESALERSEQYF
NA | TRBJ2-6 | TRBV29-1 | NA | TGCAGCGCAGCCACAGTGTACTCTGGGGCCAACGTCCTGACTTTC | CSAATVYSGANVLTF
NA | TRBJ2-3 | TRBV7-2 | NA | TGTGCCAGCAGCTTAATAAGACAGCTCACAGATACGCAGTATTTT | CASSLIRQLTDTQYF
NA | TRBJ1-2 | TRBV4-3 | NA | TGCGCCAGCAGCCAAGGCCAGGGGAGGTCCTATGGCTACACCTTC | CASSQGQGRSYGYTF
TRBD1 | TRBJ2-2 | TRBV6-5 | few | TGTGCCGTTCACAGGGGCACCGGGGAGCTGTTTTTT | CAVHRGTGELFF
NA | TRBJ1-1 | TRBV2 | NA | TGTGCCAGCAGTGACGGCCGACAGATGGACACTGAAGCTTTCTTT | CASSDGRQMDTEAFF